The present TCR beta chain was sequenced within a study of OX40 agonist ivuxolimab in advanced cancers. Across the study: Recorded diagnoses for dose-escalation patients were hepatocellular carcinoma, melanoma, renal cell or head and neck cancer.

Cycle 7 day 1, cycle 4 day 1, and baseline were the timepoints at which blood was sampled. Profiled with immunoSEQ multiplex PCR; TCRdb holds only in-frame clones, not every one. The data show tens of thousands of clones, approximately 93% seen once. V lost 3 bases and J lost 2, with 10 bases in between. The CDR3 covers 14 residues. Germline-derived CDR1 and CDR2 are SGHAT and FQDESV (reference sequence). The TCR originated in an adult with an advanced solid tumor such as melanoma, head and neck, liver or kidney cancer. The sequenced sample was CD4+ or CD8+ T cells sorted from blood, obtained in a trial of the OX40 agonist ivuxolimab. The chain has TRBV11-1 and TRBJ1-1; perhaps TRBD1 as D (5 bases). The CDR3 DNA is TGTGCCAGCAGCTTCGGGACTGCTAACACTGAAGCTTTCTTT. This sequence encodes CASSFGTANTEAFF.